These T cell receptor beta chains were read from a single sample in a study of T cell responses to AZD1222 COVID-19 vaccine. The data were produced by immunoSEQ multiplex PCR, yet TCRdb's version contains in-frame clones alone and is incomplete. The sample carries 150,000 to 200,000 clones, around nine tenths recorded once. Sequences were derived from peripheral blood, sampled on day 0 of AZD1222 vaccination. The receptor set was obtained from an adult in good health. Both conserved end residues are part of each CDR3. A D gene is named only where the DNA matches it firmly. Clone size is not always given. Where it is, it says once, few, many or a class for expanded clones.

TRBD1	NA	TRBV11-2	TRBJ1-1	TGTGCCAGCAGCCTCGACAGGGTCAAAGCTTTCTTT	CASSLDRVKAFF
NA	NA	TRBV5-4	TRBJ2-1	TGTGCCAGCAGCTTGATGTTCGAGGGGCTGGGAGAGCAGTTCTTC	CASSLMFEGLGEQFF
NA	NA	TRBV7-6	TRBJ2-1	TGTGCCAGCACAGGCGGTACATTGAATGAGCAGTTCTTC	CASTGGTLNEQFF
TRBD1	NA	TRBV4-3	TRBJ2-7	TGCGCCAGCAGCCAAGAAGGGGGACAGTTCCCCTACGAGCAGTACTTC	CASSQEGGQFPYEQYF
NA	once	TRBV5-4	TRBJ2-1	TGTGCCAGCAGTCCCGGGACAGAGCAGTTCTTC	CASSPGTEQFF
NA	NA	TRBV11-2	TRBJ1-2	TGTGCCAGCAGCTTAGGAGGGAACTATGGCTACACCTTC	CASSLGGNYGYTF
NA	NA	TRBV7-3	TRBJ2-5	TGTGCCAGCAGCTTAACGCCCCACCAAGAGACCCAGTACTTC	CASSLTPHQETQYF
NA	many	TRBV6-5	TRBJ1-1	TGTGCCAGCAGTCGGTCAGGGGAGAACACTGAAGCTTTCTTT	CASSRSGENTEAFF
TRBD1	NA	TRBV13	TRBJ1-5	TGTGCCAGCAGCTTAGGCCGGGACAGGGGGACCCAGCCCCAGCATTTT	CASSLGRDRGTQPQHF
NA	NA	TRBV5-6	TRBJ2-2	TGTGCCAGCAGCTTGATAGGGCACACCGGGGAGCTGTTTTTT	CASSLIGHTGELFF
TRBD1	NA	TRBV30	TRBJ1-1	TGTGCCTGGAGCCGGGACAGGGAAGCTTTCTTT	CAWSRDREAFF
NA	few	TRBV6-2/TRBV6-3	TRBJ2-7	TGTGCCAGCAGTCCCCGACCTTTTTCCAGCGAGCAGTACTTC	CASSPRPFSSEQYF
NA	NA	TRBV6-2/TRBV6-3	TRBJ1-5	TGTGCCAGCAGTTACGGCAGGGCTTCCAATCAGCCCCAGCATTTT	CASSYGRASNQPQHF
NA	NA	TRBV9	TRBJ1-2	TGTGCCAGCAGCGTAGGACACAACTATGGCTACACCTTC	CASSVGHNYGYTF
NA	few	TRBV28	TRBJ1-6	TGTGCCAGCAGTTTAATGGATAATTCACCCCTCCACTTT	CASSLMDNSPLHF
NA	NA	TRBV28	TRBJ1-1	TGTGCCAGCAGCCCCCCCGGCACTGAAGCTTTCTTT	CASSPPGTEAFF
NA	NA	TRBV28	TRBJ1-5	TGTGCCAGTAATCGGGGGAGACAGTTCCGTCAGCCCCAGCATTTT	CASNRGRQFRQPQHF
NA	NA	TRBV18	TRBJ1-1	TGTGCCAGCTCACCCATGCAAGATGAAGCTTTCTTT	CASSPMQDEAFF
NA	NA	TRBV19	TRBJ1-1	TGTGCCAGTAGTATAGGAGGGCCGAACACTGAAGCTTTCTTT	CASSIGGPNTEAFF
TRBD1	NA	TRBV15	TRBJ1-2	TGTGCCACCAGCAGAGGGGGACAGACCTACACCTTC	CATSRGGQTYTF
TRBD2	NA	TRBV2	TRBJ2-2	TGTGCCAGCAGTGAGTGGGTCGGGAGGACCGGGGAGCTGTTTTTT	CASSEWVGRTGELFF
NA	NA	TRBV28	TRBJ1-2	TGTGCCAGCAGTTTATCCGACAGAAACTATGGCTACACCTTC	CASSLSDRNYGYTF
NA	once	TRBV2	TRBJ1-6	TGTGCCAGCAGTGGAAAGGCACCCTGGGTTTCACCCCTCCACTTT	CASSGKAPWVSPLHF
NA	NA	TRBV27	TRBJ2-3	TGTGCCAGCATCCCGGGGGCCCGCCTTCGGGATACGCAGTATTTT	CASIPGARLRDTQYF
NA	NA	TRBV24-1	TRBJ2-3	TGTGCCACCAGTCGGGGCGGAGAAACAGATACGCAGTATTTT	CATSRGGETDTQYF
TRBD1	NA	TRBV19	TRBJ1-5	TGTGCCAGTAGTCCTTGGACAGGGGGTAATCAGCCCCAGCATTTT	CASSPWTGGNQPQHF
NA	NA	TRBV5-1	TRBJ2-7	TGCGCCAGCAGCCCGGGACTCCCCAGGGACGAGCAGTACTTC	CASSPGLPRDEQYF
NA	NA	TRBV9	TRBJ2-3	TGTGCCAGCAGCGTAGTGGGGGTAAGCACAGATACGCAGTATTTT	CASSVVGVSTDTQYF
NA	NA	TRBV19	TRBJ2-7	TGTGCCAGTAGTATGGGGGGACATGAGGCCGAGCAGTACTTC	CASSMGGHEAEQYF
TRBD2	NA	TRBV9	TRBJ2-3	TGTGCCAGCAGCGACACTAGCGGGGGGCCCACAGATACGCAGTATTTT	CASSDTSGGPTDTQYF
NA	NA	TRBV20-1	TRBJ1-1	TGCAGTGCTAGAGATTATATCGAAGCTTTCTTT	CSARDYIEAFF
TRBD2	NA	TRBV6-1	TRBJ2-1	TGTGCCAGCAGAGAAGTGCGGGGGGCCATATCCTACAATGAGCAGTTCTTC	CASREVRGAISYNEQFF
NA	NA	TRBV5-1	TRBJ2-2	TGCGCCAGCAGCTTGGCCGGGCAGACGAACACCGGGGAGCTGTTTTTT	CASSLAGQTNTGELFF
NA	NA	TRBV28	TRBJ2-7	TGTGCCAGCAGTCCCCAGGGACTCAGCTCCTACGAGCAGTACTTC	CASSPQGLSSYEQYF
TRBD1	once	TRBV18	TRBJ2-2	TGTGCCAGCTCACCTAATTTATCCGGGACAGGGGAGAACACCGGGGAGCTGTTTTTT	CASSPNLSGTGENTGELFF
NA	NA	TRBV18	TRBJ1-4	TGTGCCAGCTCACCTCGGGCAGCTGCAACTAATGAAAAACTGTTTTTT	CASSPRAAATNEKLFF
NA	NA	TRBV6-5	TRBJ1-6	TGTGCCACCACGACGGACGCACGATCACCCCTCCACTTT	CATTTDARSPLHF
NA	NA	TRBV2	TRBJ2-7	TGTGCCAGCAGTGAACCGATCGACTACGAGCAGTACTTC	CASSEPIDYEQYF
TRBD1	NA	TRBV18	TRBJ1-1	TGTGCCAGCTCCCAGGCAACGCCGGGACAGGGGACTGAAGCTTTCTTT	CASSQATPGQGTEAFF
NA	NA	TRBV28	TRBJ2-7	TGTGCCAGCAGTTTGTCACACTACGAGCAGTACTTC	CASSLSHYEQYF